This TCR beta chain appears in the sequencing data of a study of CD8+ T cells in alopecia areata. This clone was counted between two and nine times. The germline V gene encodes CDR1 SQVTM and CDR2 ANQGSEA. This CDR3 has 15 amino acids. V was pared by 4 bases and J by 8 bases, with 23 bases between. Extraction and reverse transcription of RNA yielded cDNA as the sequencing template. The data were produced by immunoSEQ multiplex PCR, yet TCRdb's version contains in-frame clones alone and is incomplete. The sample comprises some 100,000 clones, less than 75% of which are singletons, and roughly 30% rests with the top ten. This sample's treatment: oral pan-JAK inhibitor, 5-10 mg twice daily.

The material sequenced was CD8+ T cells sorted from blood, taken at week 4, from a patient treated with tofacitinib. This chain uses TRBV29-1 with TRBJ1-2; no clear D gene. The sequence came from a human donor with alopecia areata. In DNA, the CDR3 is TGCAGCGTTGTTCTGCCTTTGGAACCCTCCGGGGGCTACACCTTC. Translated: CSVVLPLEPSGGYTF.